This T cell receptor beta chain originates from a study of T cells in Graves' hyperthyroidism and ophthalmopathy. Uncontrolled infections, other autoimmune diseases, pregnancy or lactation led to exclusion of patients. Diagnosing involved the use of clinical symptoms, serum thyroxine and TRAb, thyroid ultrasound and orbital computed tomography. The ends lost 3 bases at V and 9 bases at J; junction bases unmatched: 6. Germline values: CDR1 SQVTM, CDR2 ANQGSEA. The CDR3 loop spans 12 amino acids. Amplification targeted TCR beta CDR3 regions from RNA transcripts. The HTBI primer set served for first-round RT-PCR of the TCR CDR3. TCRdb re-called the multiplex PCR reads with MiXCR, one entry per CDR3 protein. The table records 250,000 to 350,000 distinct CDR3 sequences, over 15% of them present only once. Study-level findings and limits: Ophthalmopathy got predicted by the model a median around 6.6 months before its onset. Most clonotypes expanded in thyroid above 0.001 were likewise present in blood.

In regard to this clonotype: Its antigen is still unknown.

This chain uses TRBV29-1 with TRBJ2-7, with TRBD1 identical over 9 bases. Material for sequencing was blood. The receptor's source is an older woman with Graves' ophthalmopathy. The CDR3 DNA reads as TGCAGCGTTGACGACAGGGGGGTTGGGCAGTACTTC. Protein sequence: CSVDDRGVGQYF.